Listed here is a single T cell receptor beta chain. This sample is part of a study of blood T cell repertoires in COVID-19. This table comes from immunoSEQ multiplex PCR, and its TCRdb copy is limited to in-frame clones, with some not included. The sample records about 220,000 clones, roughly 84% being singletons. V lost 5 bases to trimming and J lost 15 bases; unmatched junction nucleotides: 8. CDR1 is SNHLY and CDR2 is FYNNEI in the germline V gene. This CDR3 has 13 amino acids. Sequencing was carried out using peripheral blood. This sequence was found in an elderly woman with acute or convalescent COVID-19. This sequence joins TRBV2 and TRBJ2-1; 12 positions match TRBD2. Here the CDR3 reads CASSSKTSGGRFF. The DNA of the CDR3 is TGTGCCAGCAGTTCTAAGACTAGCGGGGGAAGGTTCTTC.